These 18 T cell receptor beta chains were sequenced from one sample in a study of OX40 agonist ivuxolimab in advanced cancers. Repertoires were generated with immunoSEQ multiplex PCR, while TCRdb's copy carries only in-frame clones and drops some. The profile covers 74,000 or so clones, with 75% to 90% appearing a single time and under 2.5% taken by the ten largest. The starting material was CD4+ or CD8+ T cells sorted from blood, obtained in a trial of the OX40 agonist ivuxolimab. The receptors were gathered from an adult with an advanced solid tumor such as melanoma, head and neck, liver or kidney cancer.

J is TRBJ2-1 and V is TRBV2; 13 bases line up with TRBD2. CDR3 length: 19 residues. V was clipped by 8 bases and J by 7 bases; unmatched bases: 20. Germline V CDR1 and CDR2: SNHLY, FYNNEI. The CDR3 is CASRAGLAGVLAPNNEQFF. DNA of the CDR3: TGTGCCAGCCGTGCCGGACTAGCGGGAGTTTTGGCGCCAAATAATGAGCAGTTCTTC.

The V and J genes are TRBV7-3 and TRBJ2-2; D unclear. Germline CDR1 reads SGHTA; CDR2 reads FQGTGA. With 5 bases removed from V and 1 base from J, the gap between germline ends came to 14 bases. The CDR3 consists of 16 residues. The CDR3 here is CASSPFLIQNTGELFF. The CDR3 DNA is TGTGCCAGCAGCCCCTTCTTAATACAGAACACCGGGGAGCTGTTTTTT.

This clone was observed a few times. The CDR3 DNA reads as TGCGCCAGCAGCTTGGCCTCGAGGGGATCCTACAATGAGCAGTTCTTC. Translation: CASSLASRGSYNEQFF. V usage is TRBV5-1 and J usage is TRBJ2-1, with D perhaps matching TRBD1 or TRBD2 (5 bases each). V was trimmed by 0 bases and J by 1 base, leaving 11 bases between them. Per germline, CDR1 SGHRS and CDR2 YFSETQ. The CDR3 extends over 16 amino acids.

V gene TRBV30 combines with J gene TRBJ2-5, with 8 nucleotides matching TRBD1. V lost 2 bases to trimming and J lost 12 bases; unmatched junction nucleotides: 2. The CDR3 totals 10 residues. Germline loops: CDR1 GTSNPN, CDR2 SVGIG (reference sequence). DNA of the CDR3: TGTGCCTGGAGTAAGGGACAGGAGTACTTC. This translates into CAWSKGQEYF. Full variable domain (remainder filled in from reference TRBV30 and TRBJ2-5): SQTIHQWPATLVQPVGSPLSLECTVEGTSNPNLYWYRQAAGRGLQLLFYSVGIGQISSEVPQNLSASRPQDRQFILSSKKLLLSDSGFYLCAWSKGQEYFGPGTRLLVL.

The chain links TRBV7-2 to TRBJ2-7; TRBD2 matches 10 bases. The CDR3 extends over 17 amino acids. CDR1 SGHTA and CDR2 FQGNSA come from the germline V gene. The trim removed 0 bases at V and 0 bases at J, leaving 5 bases unmatched. Written as DNA, the CDR3 is TGTGCCAGCAGCTTAGCGCTAAGCGGGGGGGCCTCCTACGAGCAGTACTTC. Protein product: CASSLALSGGASYEQYF.

This clone has only one observation. The V gene is TRBV6-6, the J gene TRBJ1-5; D may be TRBD1 (5 bases). The germline V and J ends were trimmed by 7 bases and 6 bases, with 13 bases remaining between them. The CDR3 spans 13 residues. Germline V CDR1 and CDR2: MNHNY, SVGAGI (reference sequence). CDR3 amino acids: CASTGRGSQPQHF. CDR3 coding DNA: TGTGCCAGCACAGGACGGGGGAGTCAGCCCCAGCATTTT.

The chain joins TRBV7-9 to TRBJ2-7; D gene unclear. V was clipped by 2 bases and J by 1 base, with 9 bases between them. The germline V gene encodes CDR1 SEHNR and CDR2 FQNEAQ (reference sequence). The CDR3 extends over 14 amino acids. Written as DNA, the CDR3 is TGTGCCAGCAGCTTACCGATGGGATCCTACGAGCAGTACTTC. Its translation: CASSLPMGSYEQYF.

This clone was seen a handful of times. The genes are TRBV19 and TRBJ2-2, with D maybe TRBD2 (5 bases). Trimming shortened V by 7 bases and J by 1 base, and 10 bases separated the two germline ends. CDR3 length: 14 amino acids. In germline, CDR1 is LNHDA, CDR2 SQIVND (reference sequence). CDR3 bases: TGTGCCAGTAATTCGGGGAGGAACACCGGGGAGCTGTTTTTT. The encoded protein is CASNSGRNTGELFF.

The V call is TRBV6-5, the J call TRBJ1-5; D unresolved. The CDR3 length is 13 residues. Per germline, CDR1 MNHEY and CDR2 SVGAGI. With 2 bases removed from V and 4 bases from J, the gap between germline ends came to 6 bases. As DNA, the CDR3 is TGTGCCAGCAGTTACCGAGCAAATCAGCCCCAGCATTTT. Translating gives CASSYRANQPQHF.

The V and J genes are TRBV19 and TRBJ2-1, with TRBD1 matching over 10 bases. Germline V gene data show CDR1 as LNHDA and CDR2 as SQIVND (reference sequence). The CDR3 has 15 residues. J lost 8 bases, V lost 5 bases, and 9 bases had no gene match. The CDR3 protein is CASSYRGQGWDEQFF. The CDR3 DNA reads TGTGCCAGTAGTTATCGGGGACAGGGGTGGGATGAGCAGTTCTTC.

J is TRBJ2-7 and V is TRBV6-1, with D unresolved. The CDR3 length is 13 residues. The V gene's germline CDR1 is MNHNS and CDR2 SASEGT. V lost 8 bases and J lost 2, with 13 bases in between. The CDR3 protein is CASGGLAAYEQYF. The CDR3 DNA reads as TGTGCCAGCGGCGGCCTCGCCGCCTACGAGCAGTACTTC.

This clone was counted between two and nine times. The genes are TRBV10-2 and TRBJ2-7; no clear D. The CDR3 sequence is 11 residues long. V shed 10 bases and J shed 7 bases, with 14 bases lying between them. Germline V gene data show CDR1 as WSHSY and CDR2 as SAAADI. As DNA, the CDR3 is TGCGCCACCCTAAGGATGGGGGAGCAGTACTTC. It encodes CATLRMGEQYF.

The chain carries TRBV14 and TRBJ2-5, with D hard to call. The V end was cut by 0 bases, the J end by 9 bases, with 8 bases between. CDR3 length: 12 amino acids. Germline V gene lookup returns CDR1 SGHDN and CDR2 FVKESK. Here the CDR3 reads CASSQDSPPQYF. DNA for the CDR3: TGTGCCAGCAGCCAAGATAGCCCTCCCCAGTACTTC.

This CDR3 is CASSLFRQPPYEQYF. DNA of the CDR3: TGTGCCAGCAGCTTGTTTAGGCAGCCCCCCTACGAGCAGTACTTC. V gene TRBV7-9 combines with J gene TRBJ2-7; D call uncertain. V lost 3 bases to trimming and J lost 2 bases, with 14 bases between them. The CDR3 runs 15 residues. Germline V CDR1 and CDR2: SEHNR, FQNEAQ (reference sequence). The full variable domain, rest sourced from reference TRBV7-9 and TRBJ2-7, is DTGVSQNPRHKITKRGQNVTFRCDPISEHNRLYWYRQTLGQGPEFLTYFQNEAQLEKSRLLSDRFSAERPKGSFSTLEIQRTEQGDSAMYLCASSLFRQPPYEQYFGPGTRLTVT.

By frequency in the sample, this clone is medium-sized. The gene calls are TRBV28 and TRBJ1-2, with D perhaps TRBD1 (5 bases). Trimming shortened V by 5 bases and J by 0 bases, and 7 bases separated the two germline ends. Germline V gene lookup returns CDR1 MDHEN and CDR2 SYDVKM. CDR3 size: 13 residues. CDR3 sequence (DNA): TGTGCCAGCAGTCGACAGCCTAACTATGGCTACACCTTC. It encodes CASSRQPNYGYTF.

V and J are TRBV5-1 and TRBJ1-5, with a possible D match to TRBD1 (5 bases). This CDR3 has 16 amino acids. Trimming took 0 bases from V and 2 from J, leaving 12 bases between them. Germline CDR1 and CDR2: SGHRS and YFSETQ. CDR3 coding DNA: TGCGCCAGCAGCTTGGGGGGCCGAGGAGGCAATCAGCCCCAGCATTTT. It is translated as CASSLGGRGGNQPQHF.

A word on this clone: The limits of the CDR3 on the DNA are not certain, so only TCRdb's listed CDR3 is given. The genes are TRBV27 and TRBJ2-7; TRBD1 is the table's D call, not checked against the DNA. A total of 15 residues make up the CDR3, ends included. Germline V CDR1 and CDR2: MNHEY, SMNVEV (reference sequence). CDR3 sequence: CASSFGAGTGVGQYF.

This clone came up once. The chain recombines TRBV5-6 with TRBJ1-1; D is possibly TRBD1 (6 bases). The CDR3 is made up of 16 amino acids. Trimming cost V 5 bases and J 1 base, with 18 bases left between them. Germline assignment: CDR1 SGHDT and CDR2 YYEEEE. The CDR3 DNA reads TGTGCCAGCAGGTATGGGGCAGGACAGAAGAACACTGAAGCTTTCTTT. Translation gives CASRYGAGQKNTEAFF.